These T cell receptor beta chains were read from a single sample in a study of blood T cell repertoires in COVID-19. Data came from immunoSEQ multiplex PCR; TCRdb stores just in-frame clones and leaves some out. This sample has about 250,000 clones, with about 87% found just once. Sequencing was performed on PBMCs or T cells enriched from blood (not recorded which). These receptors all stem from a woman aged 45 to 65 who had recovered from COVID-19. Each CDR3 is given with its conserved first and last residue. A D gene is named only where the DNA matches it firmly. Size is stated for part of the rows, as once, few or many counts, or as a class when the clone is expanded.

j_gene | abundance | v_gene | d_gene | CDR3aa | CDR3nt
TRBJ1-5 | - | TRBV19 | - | CASSIVDSHDHYSNQPQHF | TGTGCCAGTAGTATCGTGGACAGCCACGACCATTATAGCAATCAGCCCCAGCATTTT
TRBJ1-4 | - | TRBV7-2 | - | CASSLRTAEKLFF | TGTGCCAGCAGCTTAAGGACAGCTGAAAAACTGTTTTTT
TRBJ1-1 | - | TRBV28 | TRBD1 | CASPTPPGTGTTEAFF | TGTGCCAGCCCAACTCCTCCCGGGACAGGGACCACTGAAGCTTTCTTT
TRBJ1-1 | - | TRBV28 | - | CASSPLRAALNTEAFF | TGTGCCAGCAGTCCACTGAGGGCAGCTTTGAACACTGAAGCTTTCTTT
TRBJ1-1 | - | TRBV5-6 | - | CASSSYRTKGEAFF | TGTGCCAGCAGCTCCTACCGGACTAAGGGTGAAGCTTTCTTT
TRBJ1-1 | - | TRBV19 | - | CASSTTRKGIRSGGTEAFF | TGTGCCAGTAGTACTACACGGAAGGGGATCCGCTCGGGAGGCACTGAAGCTTTCTTT
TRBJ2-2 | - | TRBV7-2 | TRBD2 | CASSLGLAGNTGELFF | TGTGCCAGCAGCCTCGGACTAGCGGGAAACACCGGGGAGCTGTTTTTT
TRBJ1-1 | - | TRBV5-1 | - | CASSLWEGTNTEAFF | TGCGCCAGCAGCTTGTGGGAGGGGACGAACACTGAAGCTTTCTTT
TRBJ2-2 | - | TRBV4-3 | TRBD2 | CASSQFLREGRGTGELFF | TGCGCCAGCAGCCAGTTTTTACGGGAGGGCCGAGGGACCGGGGAGCTGTTTTTT
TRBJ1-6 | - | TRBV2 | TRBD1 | CASLPGQSNSPLHF | TGTGCCAGCCTACCGGGACAGTCGAATTCACCCCTCCACTTT
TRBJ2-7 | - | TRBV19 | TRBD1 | CASSGSRQGSYEQYF | TGTGCCAGTAGTGGATCCAGACAGGGATCCTACGAGCAGTACTTC
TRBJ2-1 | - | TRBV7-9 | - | CASSLNGQINEQFF | TGTGCCAGCAGCTTAAATGGACAGATAAATGAGCAGTTCTTC
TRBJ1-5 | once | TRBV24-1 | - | CATSVQGDNQPQHF | TGTGCCACCAGTGTTCAGGGTGACAATCAGCCCCAGCATTTT
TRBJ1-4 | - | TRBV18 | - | CASSPPLSEKLFF | TGTGCCAGCTCACCACCGTTGAGTGAAAAACTGTTTTTT
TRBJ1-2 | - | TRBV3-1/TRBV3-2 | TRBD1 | CASSQGGTGTYGYTF | TGTGCCAGCAGCCAGGGTGGGACAGGGACATATGGCTACACCTTC
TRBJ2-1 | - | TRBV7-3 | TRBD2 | CASSLITSGSYNEQFF | TGTGCCAGCAGCTTAATTACTAGCGGCTCCTACAATGAGCAGTTCTTC
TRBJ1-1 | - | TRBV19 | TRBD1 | CASNFGTGWARGLTEAFF | TGTGCCAGTAACTTTGGGACAGGGTGGGCGAGAGGGCTCACTGAAGCTTTCTTT
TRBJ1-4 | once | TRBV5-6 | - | CASSPWGATNEKLFF | TGTGCCAGCAGCCCTTGGGGAGCAACTAATGAAAAACTGTTTTTT
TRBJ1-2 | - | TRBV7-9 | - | CATLEDRTGYTF | TGTGCCACCTTAGAAGACAGAACTGGCTACACCTTC
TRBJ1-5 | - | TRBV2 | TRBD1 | CASSGTGEQPQHF | TGTGCCAGCAGCGGGACAGGGGAACAGCCCCAGCATTTT
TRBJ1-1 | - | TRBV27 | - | CASRKQIKRGEAFF | TGTGCCAGCAGGAAACAGATTAAGAGAGGGGAAGCTTTCTTT
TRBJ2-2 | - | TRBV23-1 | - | CASSQEDREGTGELFF | TGCGCCAGCAGTCAAGAGGACAGGGAGGGCACCGGGGAGCTGTTTTTT
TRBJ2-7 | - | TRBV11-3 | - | CASSVQGSYEQYF | TGTGCCAGCAGCGTGCAGGGGTCATACGAGCAGTACTTC
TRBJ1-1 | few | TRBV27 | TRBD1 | CASSRGQGRLNTEAFF | TGTGCCAGCAGCAGAGGACAGGGCCGGCTGAACACTGAAGCTTTCTTT
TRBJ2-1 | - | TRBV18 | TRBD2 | CASSSTGTSGNSRYNEQFF | TGTGCCAGCTCATCTACCGGGACTAGCGGCAATTCCAGATACAATGAGCAGTTCTTC
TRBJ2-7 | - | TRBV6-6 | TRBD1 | CASSYGSGQGVSEQYF | TGTGCCAGCAGTTACGGTTCGGGACAGGGGGTATCTGAGCAGTACTTC
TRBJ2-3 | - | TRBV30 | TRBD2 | CAWSYLGSGGHPDTQYF | TGTGCCTGGAGTTATTTAGGTAGCGGGGGCCACCCAGATACGCAGTATTTT
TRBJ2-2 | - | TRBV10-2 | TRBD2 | CASRREGHTGELFF | TGCGCCAGCCGGAGGGAGGGCCACACCGGGGAGCTGTTTTTT
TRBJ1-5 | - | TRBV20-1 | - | CSASRGNNQPQHF | TGCAGTGCTAGTCGTGGCAACAATCAGCCCCAGCATTTT
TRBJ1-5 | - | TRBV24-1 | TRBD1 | CATKRTGDKSRWQPQHF | TGTGCCACCAAAAGGACAGGGGATAAGTCTAGGTGGCAGCCCCAGCATTTT
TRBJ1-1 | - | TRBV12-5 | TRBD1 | CASAHTGGEAFF | TGTGCTAGTGCCCATACAGGGGGCGAAGCTTTCTTT
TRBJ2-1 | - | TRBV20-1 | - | CSASRPGALTYNEQFF | TGCAGTGCTAGTCGTCCGGGAGCTTTGACCTACAATGAGCAGTTCTTC
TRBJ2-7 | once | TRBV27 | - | CASSLPRDSPRYF | TGTGCCAGCAGTTTACCTCGGGACTCCCCAAGGTACTTC
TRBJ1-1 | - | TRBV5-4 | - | CASSPKGVAAEAFF | TGTGCCAGCAGCCCAAAGGGGGTGGCGGCTGAAGCTTTCTTT
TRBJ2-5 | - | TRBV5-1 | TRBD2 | CASSPLAGGRETQYF | TGCGCCAGCAGCCCCCTAGCGGGAGGCAGAGAGACCCAGTACTTC
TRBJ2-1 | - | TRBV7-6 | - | CASSSSNEQFF | TGTGCCAGCAGCTCTAGCAATGAGCAGTTCTTC
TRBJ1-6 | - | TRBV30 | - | CAWSAGAAGNSPLHF | TGTGCCTGGAGTGCTGGGGCCGCCGGTAATTCACCCCTCCACTTT
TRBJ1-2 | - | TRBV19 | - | CASSVGQAPNYGYTF | TGTGCCAGTAGTGTGGGCCAAGCCCCAAACTATGGCTACACCTTC
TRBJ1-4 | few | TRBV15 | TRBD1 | CATSGDRVGEKLFF | TGTGCCACCAGCGGAGACAGGGTCGGTGAAAAACTGTTTTTT
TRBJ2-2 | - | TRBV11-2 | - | CASTHFVGELFF | TGTGCCAGCACCCACTTTGTCGGGGAGCTGTTTTTT
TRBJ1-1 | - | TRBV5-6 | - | CASSPITSAEAFF | TGTGCCAGCAGCCCAATTACAAGTGCTGAAGCTTTCTTT
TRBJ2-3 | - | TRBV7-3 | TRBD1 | CASSLTGGGLDTQYF | TGTGCCAGCAGCCTTACAGGGGGAGGATTAGATACGCAGTATTTT
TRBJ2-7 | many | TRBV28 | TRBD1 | CASSTPDRVRNEQYF | TGTGCCAGCAGTACCCCGGACAGGGTAAGAAACGAGCAGTACTTC
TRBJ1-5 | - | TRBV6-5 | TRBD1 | CASTITGDNQPQHF | TGTGCCAGCACTATAACAGGGGACAATCAGCCCCAGCATTTT
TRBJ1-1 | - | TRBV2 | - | CASRLTVNTEAFF | TGTGCCAGCAGATTGACAGTGAACACTGAAGCTTTCTTT
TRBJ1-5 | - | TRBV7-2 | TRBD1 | CASSPDRGRNQPQHF | TGTGCCAGCAGCCCGGACAGGGGAAGGAATCAGCCCCAGCATTTT
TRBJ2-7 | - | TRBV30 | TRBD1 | CAWTTGGGEYEQYF | TGTGCCTGGACGACAGGGGGCGGAGAATACGAGCAGTACTTC
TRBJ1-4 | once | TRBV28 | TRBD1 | CASSLAGQGSGKLFF | TGTGCCAGCAGTTTAGCGGGACAGGGGAGCGGAAAACTGTTTTTT
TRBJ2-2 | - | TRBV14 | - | CASSPLVLGELFF | TGTGCCAGCAGCCCCCTAGTTCTCGGGGAGCTGTTTTTT
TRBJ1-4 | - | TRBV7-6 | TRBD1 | CASSRRTGEVTNEKLFF | TGTGCCAGCAGCCGGCGGACAGGGGAAGTAACTAATGAAAAACTGTTTTTT
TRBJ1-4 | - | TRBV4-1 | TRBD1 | CASSLGQGPNEKLFF | TGCGCCAGCAGCCTAGGACAGGGCCCAAATGAAAAACTGTTTTTT
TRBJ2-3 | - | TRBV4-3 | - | CASSQEPADTQYF | TGCGCCAGCAGCCAAGAGCCAGCAGATACGCAGTATTTT
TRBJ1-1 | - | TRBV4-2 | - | CASSPAEGNPEAFF | TGTGCCAGCAGCCCGGCAGAGGGTAACCCTGAAGCTTTCTTT
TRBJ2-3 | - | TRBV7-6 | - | CASSFRTNTDTQYF | TGTGCCAGCAGCTTCCGGACAAACACAGATACGCAGTATTTT
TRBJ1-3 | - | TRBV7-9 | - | CASSSSGWVNTIYF | TGTGCCAGCAGCTCCTCAGGGTGGGTTAACACCATATATTTT
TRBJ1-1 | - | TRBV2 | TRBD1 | CASRGQMNTEAFF | TGTGCCAGCAGGGGACAGATGAACACTGAAGCTTTCTTT
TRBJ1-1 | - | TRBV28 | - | CASIPPPGGGPTEAFF | TGTGCCAGCATCCCCCCCCCGGGAGGGGGTCCCACTGAAGCTTTCTTT
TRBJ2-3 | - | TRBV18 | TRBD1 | CASSPTGLSTDTQYF | TGTGCCAGCTCACCGACAGGGCTAAGCACAGATACGCAGTATTTT
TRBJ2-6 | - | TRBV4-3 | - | CASSLRGNTGANVLTF | TGCGCCAGCAGCCTACGCGGGAATACTGGGGCCAACGTCCTGACTTTC